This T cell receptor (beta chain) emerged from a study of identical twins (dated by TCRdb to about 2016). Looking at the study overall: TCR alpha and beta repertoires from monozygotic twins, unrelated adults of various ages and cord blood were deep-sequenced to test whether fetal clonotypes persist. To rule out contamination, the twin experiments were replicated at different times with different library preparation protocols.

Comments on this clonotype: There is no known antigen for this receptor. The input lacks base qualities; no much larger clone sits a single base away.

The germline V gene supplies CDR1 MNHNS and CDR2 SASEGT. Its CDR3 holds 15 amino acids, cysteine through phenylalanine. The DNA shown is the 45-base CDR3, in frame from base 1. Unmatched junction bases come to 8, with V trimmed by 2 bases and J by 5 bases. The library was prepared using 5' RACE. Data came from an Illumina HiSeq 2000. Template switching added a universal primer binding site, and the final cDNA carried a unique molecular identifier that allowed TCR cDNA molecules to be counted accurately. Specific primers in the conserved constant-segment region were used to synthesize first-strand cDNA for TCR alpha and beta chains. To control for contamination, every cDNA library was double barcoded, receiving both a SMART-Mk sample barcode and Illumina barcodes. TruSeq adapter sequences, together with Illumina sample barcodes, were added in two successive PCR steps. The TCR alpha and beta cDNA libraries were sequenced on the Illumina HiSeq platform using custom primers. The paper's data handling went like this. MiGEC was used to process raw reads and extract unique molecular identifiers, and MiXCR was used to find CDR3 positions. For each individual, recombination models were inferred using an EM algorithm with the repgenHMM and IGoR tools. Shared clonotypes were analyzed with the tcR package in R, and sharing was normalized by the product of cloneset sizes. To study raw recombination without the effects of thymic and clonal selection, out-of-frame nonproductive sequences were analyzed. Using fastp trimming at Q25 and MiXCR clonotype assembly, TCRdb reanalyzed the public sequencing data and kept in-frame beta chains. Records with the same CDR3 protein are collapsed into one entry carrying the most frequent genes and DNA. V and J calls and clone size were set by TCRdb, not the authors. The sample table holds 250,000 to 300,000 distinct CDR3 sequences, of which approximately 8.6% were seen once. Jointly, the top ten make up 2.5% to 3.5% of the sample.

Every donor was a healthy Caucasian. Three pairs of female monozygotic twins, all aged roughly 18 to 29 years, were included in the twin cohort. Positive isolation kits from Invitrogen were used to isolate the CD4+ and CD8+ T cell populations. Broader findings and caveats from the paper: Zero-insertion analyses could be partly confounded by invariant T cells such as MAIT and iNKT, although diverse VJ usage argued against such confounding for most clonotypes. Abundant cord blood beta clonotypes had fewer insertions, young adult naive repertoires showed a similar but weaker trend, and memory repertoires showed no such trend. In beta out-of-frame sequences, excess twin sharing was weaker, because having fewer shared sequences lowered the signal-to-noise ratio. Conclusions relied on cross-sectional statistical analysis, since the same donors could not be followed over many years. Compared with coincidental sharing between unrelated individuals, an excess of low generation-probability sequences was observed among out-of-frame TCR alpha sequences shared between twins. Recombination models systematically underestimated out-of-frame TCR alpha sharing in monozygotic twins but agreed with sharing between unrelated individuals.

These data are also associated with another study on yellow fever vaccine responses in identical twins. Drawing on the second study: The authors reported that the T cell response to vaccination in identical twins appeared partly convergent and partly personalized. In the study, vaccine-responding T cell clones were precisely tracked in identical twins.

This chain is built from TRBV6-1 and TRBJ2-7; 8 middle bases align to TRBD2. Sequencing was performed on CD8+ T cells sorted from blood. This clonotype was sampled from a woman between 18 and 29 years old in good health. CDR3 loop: CASSEYSGGGHEQYF. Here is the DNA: TGTGCCAGCAGTGAATATTCGGGGGGGGGCCACGAGCAGTACTTC.